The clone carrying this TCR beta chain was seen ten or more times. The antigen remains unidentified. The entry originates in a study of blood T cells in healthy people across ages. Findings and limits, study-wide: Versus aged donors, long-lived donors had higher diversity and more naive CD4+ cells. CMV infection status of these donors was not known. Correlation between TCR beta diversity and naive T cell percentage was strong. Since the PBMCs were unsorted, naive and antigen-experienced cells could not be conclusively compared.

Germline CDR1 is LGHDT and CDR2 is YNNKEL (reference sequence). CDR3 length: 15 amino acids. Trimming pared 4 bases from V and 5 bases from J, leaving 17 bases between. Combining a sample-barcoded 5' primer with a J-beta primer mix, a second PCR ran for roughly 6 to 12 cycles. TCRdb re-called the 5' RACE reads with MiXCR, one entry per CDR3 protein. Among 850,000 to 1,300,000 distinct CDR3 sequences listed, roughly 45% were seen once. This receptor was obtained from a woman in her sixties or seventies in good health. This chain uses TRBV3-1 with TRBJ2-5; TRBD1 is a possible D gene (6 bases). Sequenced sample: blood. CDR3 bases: TGTGCCAGCAGCCGGCGGACAGACGGCGGGGAGACCCAGTACTTC. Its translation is CASSRRTDGGETQYF.